The 25 T cell receptor beta chains in this list originate from one sample, sequenced in a study of regulatory dendritic cells for organ transplantation. Assay used: immunoSEQ multiplex PCR; TCRdb lists only in-frame clones, some missing. The sample carries 28,000 or so clones, approximately 80% recorded once. Sequenced input: naive CD4+ T cells from blood. As to subset: CD45RA+ naive T cells. All receptors come from a human donor in good health.

This clone was observed once. The chain combines TRBV11-3 with TRBJ2-1; tentative D call: TRBD2 (6 bases). The CDR3 has 15 residues. V was trimmed by 1 base and J by 7 bases, leaving 14 bases between them. Germline V gene data show CDR1 as SGHNT and CDR2 as YENEEA. The CDR3: CASSLGAGPQNEQFF. The CDR3 DNA reads as TGTGCCAGCAGCTTAGGAGCGGGTCCCCAAAATGAGCAGTTCTTC.

The rearrangement joins TRBV15 to TRBJ2-2, with 9 positions matching TRBD1. CDR1 and CDR2 (germline): LNHNV, YYDKDF (reference sequence). Trimming removed 5 bases from V and 7 bases from J; junction bases left unmatched: 8. The CDR3 is 15 amino acids. CDR3 protein: CATSGLDRGGGELFF. The CDR3 DNA reads TGTGCCACCAGCGGACTGGACAGGGGCGGCGGGGAGCTGTTTTTT.

The chain carries TRBV27 and TRBJ1-2; 11 bases match TRBD1. J gave up 3 bases and V 2 bases, and 2 bases lay outside the gene matches. From germline, CDR1 is MNHEY and CDR2 SMNVEV (reference sequence). The CDR3 runs 15 residues. The CDR3 loop is CASSLGTGGDYGYTF. The CDR3 DNA is TGTGCCAGCAGTTTAGGGACAGGGGGAGACTATGGCTACACCTTC.

This rearrangement joins TRBV7-9 to TRBJ2-7; 9 bases align to TRBD1. The CDR3 has 16 residues. Germline assignment: CDR1 SEHNR and CDR2 FQNEAQ (reference sequence). With V trimmed by 5 bases and J by 1 base, 9 bases remained unmatched. The CDR3 loop reads CASSPLGTGSSYEQYF. DNA of the CDR3: TGTGCCAGCAGCCCTCTTGGGACAGGGTCTTCCTACGAGCAGTACTTC.

The V and J genes are TRBV7-2 and TRBJ2-5; TRBD1 matches at 7 bases. This CDR3 has 12 residues. CDR1 is SGHTA, CDR2 FQGNSA, per germline. Unmatched junction bases numbered 4, after V lost 10 bases and J lost 2 bases. The CDR3 nucleotides read TGTGCCACCTCCAGGGGGCAAGAGACCCAGTACTTC. As protein: CATSRGQETQYF.

This chain uses TRBV7-9 with TRBJ1-5, with D tentatively TRBD1 (5 bases). Germline-derived CDR1 and CDR2 are SEHNR and FQNEAQ (reference sequence). The CDR3 loop spans 15 amino acids. Trimming cost V 5 bases and J 4 bases, with 15 bases left between them. CDR3 sequence: CASSDQSAGNQPQHF. CDR3 sequence (DNA): TGTGCCAGCAGCGACCAATCAGCAGGGAATCAGCCCCAGCATTTT.

In nucleotides, the CDR3 is TGTGCCAGCAGCTTAACCGGAGCAGCGCGGAGGGAAAAACTGTTTTTT. Its translation: CASSLTGAARREKLFF. J is TRBJ1-4 and V is TRBV11-2; D is unresolved. Trimming stripped 2 bases from V and 8 bases from J, with 18 bases between. The CDR3 covers 16 residues. Looked up from germline, CDR1 is SGHAT and CDR2 is FQNNGV.

The V call is TRBV11-2, the J call TRBJ2-7; a weak D match, TRBD2 (6 bases). The V and J ends lost 1 base and 0 bases respectively, with 13 bases between them. The germline V gene has CDR1 SGHAT and CDR2 FQNNGV. The CDR3 loop spans 16 amino acids. The CDR3 here is CASSLGDAGISYEQYF. In DNA form, the CDR3 reads TGTGCCAGCAGCTTAGGTGACGCGGGGATCTCCTACGAGCAGTACTTC.

This clone was seen a single time. The V gene is TRBV7-9, the J gene TRBJ2-7; 12 nucleotides align to TRBD2. Trimming cost V 4 bases and J 6 bases; bases outside gene matches: 10. The CDR3 has 16 residues. Germline values: CDR1 SEHNR, CDR2 FQNEAQ (reference sequence). The CDR3 DNA sequence: TGTGCCAGCAGCTCCCAGACTAGCGGGGGAATCTCCGAGCAGTACTTC. Translating it yields CASSSQTSGGISEQYF.

The chain employs TRBV18 and TRBJ2-7, with 7 bases matching TRBD1. V lost 3 bases and J lost 0; bases outside the gene matches: 5. CDR3 length: 15 amino acids. Looked up from germline, CDR1 is KGHSH and CDR2 is LQKENI. CDR3 sequence reads: CASSPSRDSSYEQYF. In DNA form, the CDR3 reads TGTGCCAGCTCACCGTCTCGGGACAGCTCCTACGAGCAGTACTTC.

This chain joins TRBV7-9 and TRBJ1-1, with D tentatively TRBD1 (6 bases). This CDR3 contains 13 residues. V was trimmed by 5 bases and J by 3 bases, leaving 10 bases between them. The germline CDR1 and CDR2 sequences are SEHNR and FQNEAQ (reference sequence). The CDR3 protein is CASSRGGDTEAFF. The CDR3 DNA reads as TGTGCCAGCAGCCGAGGGGGAGACACTGAAGCTTTCTTT.

This clone was detected only once. The chain is built from TRBV5-1 and TRBJ2-3; 7 bases agree with TRBD2. V shed 0 bases, J shed 0 bases, and the junction held 1 base outside the gene matches. The length of the CDR3 is 15 residues. The germline V gene has CDR1 SGHRS and CDR2 YFSETQ. DNA of the CDR3: TGCGCCAGCAGCTTGGCGGGGGGTAGCACAGATACGCAGTATTTT. Protein sequence: CASSLAGGSTDTQYF.

This chain uses TRBV14 with TRBJ1-5; a possible D gene is TRBD1 (6 bases). The CDR3 covers 18 residues. V dropped 0 bases and J dropped 2 bases, with 17 bases sitting between them. Per the germline V gene, CDR1 is SGHDN and CDR2 is FVKESK. The CDR3 sequence: CASSQEQGASFGNQPQHF. CDR3 coding DNA: TGTGCCAGCAGCCAAGAACAGGGAGCTAGTTTTGGCAATCAGCCCCAGCATTTT. The full variable domain, in which reference TRBV14 and TRBJ1-5 provide the parts outside the CDR3, is EAGVTQFPSHSVIEKGQTVTLRCDPISGHDNLYWYRRVMGKEIKFLLHFVKESKQDESGMPNNRFLAERTGGTYSTLKVQPAELEDSGVYFCASSQEQGASFGNQPQHFGDGTRLSIL.

This chain connects TRBV4-3 to TRBJ1-1; TRBD1 aligns across 11 bases. Unmatched junction bases numbered 13, after V lost 0 bases and J lost 4 bases. Germline V lookup: CDR1 LGHNA, CDR2 YSLEER. The CDR3 has 19 residues. This CDR3 reads CASSQDMIGQGAVVTEAFF. The CDR3 nucleotides read TGCGCCAGCAGCCAAGACATGATAGGACAGGGGGCCGTGGTCACTGAAGCTTTCTTT.

This clone was recorded once. The V gene is TRBV19, the J gene TRBJ2-2; 13 bases map to TRBD2. The CDR3 sequence is 17 residues long. CDR1 is LNHDA and CDR2 is SQIVND in the germline V gene (reference sequence). V was clipped by 3 bases and J by 0 bases; unmatched bases: 1. Here the CDR3 reads CASSIGLAGANTGELFF. Written as DNA, the CDR3 is TGTGCCAGTAGTATTGGACTAGCGGGAGCGAACACCGGGGAGCTGTTTTTT.

This rearrangement joins TRBV27 to TRBJ1-2, with D possibly TRBD1 on 6 matching bases. CDR1 and CDR2 from the germline V gene are MNHEY and SMNVEV (reference sequence). This CDR3 spans 15 amino acids. Trimming shortened V by 2 bases and J by 0 bases, and 10 bases separated the two germline ends. CDR3 sequence: CASSLMTGANYGYTF. The CDR3 region has the DNA TGTGCCAGCAGTTTAATGACAGGAGCTAACTATGGCTACACCTTC.

The chain employs TRBV5-4 and TRBJ2-3, with 8 bases that match TRBD2. This CDR3 is built from 17 residues. Germline-derived CDR1 and CDR2 are SGHNT and YYREEE (reference sequence). V lost 0 bases, J lost 0 bases, and 6 bases stayed unmatched. The CDR3 coding sequence is TGTGCCAGCAGCTTGGACGGGGGGGCCCAAAGCACAGATACGCAGTATTTT. It yields the protein CASSLDGGAQSTDTQYF. Variable domain in full (rest from reference TRBV5-4 and TRBJ2-3): ETGVTQSPTHLIKTRGQQVTLRCSSQSGHNTVSWYQQALGQGPQFIFQYYREEENGRGNFPPRFSGLQFPNYSSELNVNALELDDSALYLCASSLDGGAQSTDTQYFGPGTRLTVL.

This chain joins TRBV25-1 and TRBJ2-7, with D possibly being TRBD1 (5 bases). The V and J ends lost 7 bases and 1 base respectively, with 14 bases between them. CDR3 length: 14 residues. Germline lookup yields CDR1 MGHDK and CDR2 SYGVNS. The CDR3 DNA reads as TGTGCCAGCAAAGGGGCGGCGGAATCCTACGAGCAGTACTTC. Protein product: CASKGAAESYEQYF.

The chain uses TRBV6-4 and TRBJ1-4; possible D gene TRBD1, 5 bases. CDR1 and CDR2 from the germline V gene are MRHNA and SNTAGT. This CDR3 is 14 amino acids long. The germline V and J ends were trimmed by 3 bases and 0 bases, with 5 bases remaining between them. The CDR3 sequence: CASSETATNEKLFF. Here the CDR3 DNA reads TGTGCCAGCAGTGAGACAGCAACTAATGAAAAACTGTTTTTT.

This clone has more than one count but fewer than ten. The chain links TRBV27 to TRBJ1-1; D is ambiguous. Germline values: CDR1 MNHEY, CDR2 SMNVEV (reference sequence). The CDR3 has 13 residues. The germline V and J ends were trimmed by 4 bases and 4 bases, with 10 bases remaining between them. CDR3 amino acids: CASSWRVATEAFF. As DNA, the CDR3 is TGTGCCAGCAGTTGGAGGGTTGCCACTGAAGCTTTCTTT.

V usage is TRBV11-3 and J usage is TRBJ1-1; tentative D call: TRBD1 (5 bases). The germline V gene encodes CDR1 SGHNT and CDR2 YENEEA. V lost 0 bases, J lost 0 bases, and 11 bases lay in between. This CDR3 is 16 amino acids long. The CDR3 reads CASSLDWTSMNTEAFF. The CDR3 DNA reads as TGTGCCAGCAGCTTAGATTGGACAAGCATGAACACTGAAGCTTTCTTT.

The V gene is TRBV19, the J gene TRBJ2-3; TRBD2 matches at 9 bases. V lost 9 bases and J lost 2; bases outside the gene matches: 9. This CDR3 has 15 residues. Germline loops: CDR1 LNHDA, CDR2 SQIVND (reference sequence). CDR3 coding DNA: TGTGCCAGCAAATGGGCGGGGGGGTCCACAGATACGCAGTATTTT. The encoded protein is CASKWAGGSTDTQYF.

The V and J genes are TRBV7-2 and TRBJ2-3; TRBD2 matches 11 bases. The J segment lost 2 bases and the V segment lost 3 bases, leaving 1 base of the junction unmatched. CDR3 length: 15 amino acids. CDR1 is SGHTA, CDR2 FQGNSA, per germline. CDR3 coding DNA: TGTGCCAGCAGCTTTAGCGGGGGGGACACAGATACGCAGTATTTT. Protein product: CASSFSGGDTDTQYF.

The CDR3 nucleotides read TGTGCCAGCCGGGACAGGGGCTCCTACGAGCAGTACTTC. Translating it yields CASRDRGSYEQYF. The chain uses TRBV6-1 and TRBJ2-7; TRBD1 agrees at 10 bases. Germline-derived CDR1 and CDR2 are MNHNS and SASEGT. The CDR3 is made up of 13 amino acids. The V segment lost 8 bases and the J segment 0 bases; nucleotides outside the gene matches: 1.

On this clone: The junction does not match germline at one end; this may be a read error. The chain is built from TRBV9 and TRBJ1-4, with a possible D match to TRBD1 (6 bases). The germline gives CDR1 SGDLS, CDR2 YYNGEE. CDR3 length: 16 residues. This chain's CDR3 is CASSREQGPHTEKLLF. Written as DNA, the CDR3 is TGTGCCAGCAGTCGGGAACAGGGTCCTCACACTGAAAAACTGCTTTTT.